This TCR beta chain derives from a study of T cell repertoires in ileal Crohn's disease. Study context: About half of patients got postoperative therapy: around ten thiopurines, around 18 anti-TNF. M6 samples are neoterminal ileum biopsies from postoperative colonoscopy. Regarding the study as a whole: Postoperative endoscopy occurred within one year, median roughly 7.1 months. Sorted CD8 T cells held more high-frequency clones than CD4.

CDR1 and CDR2 (germline): SGHNT, YENEEA. The CDR3 is 16 residues long. With 6 bases clipped from V and 4 bases from J, the junction kept 12 bases outside the gene matches. Time point here: neoterminal ileum biopsy at postoperative endoscopy, about 6 months after surgery. In this sample, this clone turned up a few times. As yet, its antigen is unknown. Using immunoSEQ multiplex PCR, the repertoire was profiled, and TCRdb retains in-frame clones only, with some absent. The data contain tens of thousands of clones, about 88% of them singletons. The chain links TRBV11-3 to TRBJ2-3; 8 bases match TRBD2. Sequenced input: ileal tissue. The sequence came from an adult with Crohn's disease. The CDR3, as DNA: TGTGCCAGCAGGGGCAGCGGGAGAAGTGAGGCAGATACGCAGTATTTT. Protein: CASRGSGRSEADTQYF.